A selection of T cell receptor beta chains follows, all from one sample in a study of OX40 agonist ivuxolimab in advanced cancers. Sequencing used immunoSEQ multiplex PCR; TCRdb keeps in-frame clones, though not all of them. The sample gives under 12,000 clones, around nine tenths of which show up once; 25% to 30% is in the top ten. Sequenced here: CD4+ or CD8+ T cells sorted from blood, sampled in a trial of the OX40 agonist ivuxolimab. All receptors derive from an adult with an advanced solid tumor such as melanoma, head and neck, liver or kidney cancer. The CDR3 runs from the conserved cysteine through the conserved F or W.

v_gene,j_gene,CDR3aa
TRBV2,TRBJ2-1,CASSGLAGGNEQFF
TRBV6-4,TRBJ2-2,CASTAHSGGHGELFF
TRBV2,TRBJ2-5,CASKVHRRNQETQYF
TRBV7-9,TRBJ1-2,CASSHFPHGQGLSGYTF
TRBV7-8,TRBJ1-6,CASSLVGQYNSPLHF
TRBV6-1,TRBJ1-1,CASSEVNRIGTEAFF
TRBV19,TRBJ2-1,CASRKGGMGFYNEQFF
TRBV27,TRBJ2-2,CASSPTVDRADTGELFF
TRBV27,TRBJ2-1,CASSSLQRIGRPHNEQFF
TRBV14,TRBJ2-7,CASSQVPSGTVYEQYF
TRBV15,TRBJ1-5,CATSRDQYSNQPQHF
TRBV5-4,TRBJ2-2,CASSLIGQGVPNTGELFF
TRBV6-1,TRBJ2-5,CASSEAFGQTQYF
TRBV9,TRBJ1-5,CASSVEGTGQPQHF
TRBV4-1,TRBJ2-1,CASSPTGGLGEQFF
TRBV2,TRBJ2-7,CASSMRAIGIYEQYF
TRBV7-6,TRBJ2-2,CASSLGWGHGELFF
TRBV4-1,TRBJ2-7,CASSQVSSSYYEQYF
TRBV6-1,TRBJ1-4,CASSETVGQGNEKLFF
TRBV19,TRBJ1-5,CASTFGAQPQHF
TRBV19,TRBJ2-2,CASSITFYGTGELFF
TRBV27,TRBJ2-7,CASSFWTGGSYEQYF
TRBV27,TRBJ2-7,CASSLAWGALYEQYF
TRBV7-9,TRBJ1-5,CASSLDAWGGDNYQPQHF
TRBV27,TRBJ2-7,CASSTVNRDTNGEQYF
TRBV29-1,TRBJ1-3,CSVGTGEFGNTIYF
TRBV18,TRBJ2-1,CASSPPPSGYNEQFF
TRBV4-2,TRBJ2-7,CASSQGGRYEQYF
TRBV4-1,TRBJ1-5,CASSQDPGAAQPQHF
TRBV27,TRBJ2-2,CASSLRPQGPTGELFF
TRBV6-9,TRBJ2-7,CASSQDSYEQYF
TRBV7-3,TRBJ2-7,CASSPSFQWDEQYF
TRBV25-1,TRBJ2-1,CASSEGPSSGRAFEQFF
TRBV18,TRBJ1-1,CASSPFGGNTEAFF
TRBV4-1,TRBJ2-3,CASSQDRVRGGSDTQYF
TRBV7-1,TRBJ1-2,CASSSSGADYGYTF
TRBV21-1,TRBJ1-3,CASRKGGAPEPGNTIYF
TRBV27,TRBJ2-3,CASSQGLLLTDTQYF
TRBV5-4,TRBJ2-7,CASSYRDGSYEQYF
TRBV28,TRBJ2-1,CASNPVSSYNEQFF